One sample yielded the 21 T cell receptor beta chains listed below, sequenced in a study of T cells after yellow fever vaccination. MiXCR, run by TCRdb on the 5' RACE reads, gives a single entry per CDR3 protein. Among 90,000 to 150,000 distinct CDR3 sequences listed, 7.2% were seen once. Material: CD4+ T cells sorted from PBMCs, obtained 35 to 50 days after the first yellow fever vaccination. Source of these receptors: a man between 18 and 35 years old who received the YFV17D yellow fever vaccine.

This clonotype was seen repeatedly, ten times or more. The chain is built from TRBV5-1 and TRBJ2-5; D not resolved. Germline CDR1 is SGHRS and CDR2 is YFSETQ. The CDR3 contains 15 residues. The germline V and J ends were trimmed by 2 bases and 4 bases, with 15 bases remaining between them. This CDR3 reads CASSLMAPGRETQYF. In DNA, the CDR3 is TGCGCCAGCAGCTTAATGGCCCCTGGGCGAGAGACCCAGTACTTC.

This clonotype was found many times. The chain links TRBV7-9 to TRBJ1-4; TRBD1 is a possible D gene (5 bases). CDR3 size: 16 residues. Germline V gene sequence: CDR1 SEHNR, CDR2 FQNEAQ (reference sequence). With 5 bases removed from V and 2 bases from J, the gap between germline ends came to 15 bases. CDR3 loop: CASSPGGWTTNEKLFF. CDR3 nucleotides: TGTGCCAGCAGCCCGGGGGGGTGGACTACTAATGAAAAACTGTTTTTT. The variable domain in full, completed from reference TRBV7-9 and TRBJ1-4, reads DTGVSQNPRHKITKRGQNVTFRCDPISEHNRLYWYRQTLGQGPEFLTYFQNEAQLEKSRLLSDRFSAERPKGSFSTLEIQRTEQGDSAMYLCASSPGGWTTNEKLFFGSGTQLSVL.

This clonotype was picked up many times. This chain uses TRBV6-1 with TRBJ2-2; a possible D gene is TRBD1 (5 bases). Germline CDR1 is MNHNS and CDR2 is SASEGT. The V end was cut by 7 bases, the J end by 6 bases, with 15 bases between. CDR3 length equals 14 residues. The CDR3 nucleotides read TGTGCCAGCAACTCACTCAGGGTTTCCGGGGAGCTGTTTTTT. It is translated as CASNSLRVSGELFF.

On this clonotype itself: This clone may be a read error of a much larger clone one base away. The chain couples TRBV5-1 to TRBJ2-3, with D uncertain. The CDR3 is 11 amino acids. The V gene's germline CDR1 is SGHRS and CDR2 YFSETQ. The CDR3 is CSSRSTDTQYF. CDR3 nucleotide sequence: TGCTCCAGCAGGAGCACAGATACGCAGTATTTT.

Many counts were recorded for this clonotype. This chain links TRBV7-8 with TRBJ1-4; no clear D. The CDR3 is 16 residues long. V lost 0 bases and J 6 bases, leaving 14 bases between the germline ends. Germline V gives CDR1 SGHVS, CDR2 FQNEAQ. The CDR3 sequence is CASSLARTTVDEKLFF. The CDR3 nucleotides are TGTGCCAGCAGCTTAGCGCGCACAACAGTGGATGAAAAACTGTTTTTT.

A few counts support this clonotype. CDR3 protein: CSARTSGETQYF. For the CDR3, the DNA is TGCAGTGCTAGGACTAGCGGAGAGACCCAGTACTTC. The genes are TRBV20-1 and TRBJ2-5; 9 bases agree with TRBD2. The CDR3 covers 12 residues. The trim removed 3 bases at V and 4 bases at J, leaving 0 bases unmatched. CDR1 and CDR2 (germline): DFQATT, SNEGSKA (reference sequence).

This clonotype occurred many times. For the CDR3, the DNA is TGCGCCAGCAGCTTGGAGGGCGGGGGAGAGACCCAGTACTTC. Protein sequence: CASSLEGGGETQYF. The chain is built from TRBV5-1 and TRBJ2-5, with TRBD2 matching over 7 bases. The CDR3 length is 14 residues. J gave up 4 bases and V 0 bases, and 3 bases lay outside the gene matches. Germline CDR1 reads SGHRS; CDR2 reads YFSETQ.

The chain's CDR3 is CASSPWALGTYGYTF. CDR3 nucleotides: TGTGCCAGCAGTCCCTGGGCCCTCGGCACCTATGGCTACACCTTC. The chain uses TRBV27 and TRBJ1-2; D gene unclear. V was clipped by 5 bases and J by 4 bases, with 17 bases between them. Per germline, CDR1 MNHEY and CDR2 SMNVEV (reference sequence). This CDR3 spans 15 amino acids.

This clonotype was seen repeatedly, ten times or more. In nucleotides, the CDR3 is TGCGCCAGCAGCCCCGGGACCACGTTGGATACGCAGTATTTT. Protein product: CASSPGTTLDTQYF. V and J are TRBV5-1 and TRBJ2-3; D could derive from TRBD1 or TRBD2 (5 bases each). In germline, CDR1 is SGHRS, CDR2 YFSETQ. V lost 4 bases, J lost 6 bases, and 15 bases lay in between. This CDR3 is built from 14 residues.

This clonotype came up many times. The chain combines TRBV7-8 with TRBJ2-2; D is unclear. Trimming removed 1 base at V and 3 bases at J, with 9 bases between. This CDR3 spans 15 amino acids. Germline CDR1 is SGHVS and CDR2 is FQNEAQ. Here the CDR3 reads CASSLVEWDTGELFF. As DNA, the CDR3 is TGTGCCAGCAGCTTAGTTGAATGGGACACCGGGGAGCTGTTTTTT.

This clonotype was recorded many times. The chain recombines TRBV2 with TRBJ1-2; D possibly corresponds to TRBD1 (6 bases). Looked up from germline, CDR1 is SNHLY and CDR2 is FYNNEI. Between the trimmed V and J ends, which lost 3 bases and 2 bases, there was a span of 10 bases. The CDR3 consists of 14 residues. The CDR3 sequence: CASSDQGTNYGYTF. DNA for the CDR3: TGTGCCAGCAGTGACCAGGGGACCAACTATGGCTACACCTTC.

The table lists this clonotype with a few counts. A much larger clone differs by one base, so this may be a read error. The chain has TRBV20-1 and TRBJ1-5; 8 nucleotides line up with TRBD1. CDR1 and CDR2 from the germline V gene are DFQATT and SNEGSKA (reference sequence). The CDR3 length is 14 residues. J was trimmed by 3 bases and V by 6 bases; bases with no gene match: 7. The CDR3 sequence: CSARTGSDNQPQHF. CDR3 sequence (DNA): TGCAGTGCCAGGACAGGGAGCGACAATCAGCCCCAGCATTTT.

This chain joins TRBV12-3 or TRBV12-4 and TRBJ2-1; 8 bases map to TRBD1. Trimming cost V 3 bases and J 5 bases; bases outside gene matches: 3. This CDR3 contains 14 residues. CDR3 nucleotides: TGTGCCAGCAGTTTCAGGGGGCTCGACAATGAGCAGTTCTTC. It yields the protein CASSFRGLDNEQFF.

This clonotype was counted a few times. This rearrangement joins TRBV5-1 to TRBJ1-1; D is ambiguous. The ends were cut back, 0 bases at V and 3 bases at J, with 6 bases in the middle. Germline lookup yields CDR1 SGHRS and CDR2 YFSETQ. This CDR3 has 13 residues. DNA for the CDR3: TGCGCCAGCAGCTTGGTGCGTGACACTGAAGCTTTCTTT. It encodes CASSLVRDTEAFF. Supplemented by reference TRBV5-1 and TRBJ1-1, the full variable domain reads KAGVTQTPRYLIKTRGQQVTLSCSPISGHRSVSWYQQTPGQGLQFLFEYFSETQRNKGNFPGRFSGRQFSNSRSEMNVSTLELGDSALYLCASSLVRDTEAFFGQGTRLTVV.

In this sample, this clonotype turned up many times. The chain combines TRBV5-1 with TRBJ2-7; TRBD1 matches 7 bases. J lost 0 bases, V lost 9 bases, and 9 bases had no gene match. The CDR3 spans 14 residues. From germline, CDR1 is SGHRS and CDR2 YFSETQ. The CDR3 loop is CATRVGTDSYEQYV. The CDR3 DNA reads TGCGCCACTAGAGTCGGGACAGACTCCTACGAGCAGTACGTC.

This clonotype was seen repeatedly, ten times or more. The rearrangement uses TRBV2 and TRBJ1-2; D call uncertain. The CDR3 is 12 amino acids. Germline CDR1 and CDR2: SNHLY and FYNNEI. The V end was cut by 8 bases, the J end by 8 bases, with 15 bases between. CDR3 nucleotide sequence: TGTGCCAGCGAGGGCGGCCCAACCGGCTACACCTTC. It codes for CASEGGPTGYTF.

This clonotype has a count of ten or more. In nucleotides, the CDR3 is TGTGCCAGCAGCGCGCCCTTGGGGGGACTCACAGATACGCAGTATTTT. Its protein product is CASSAPLGGLTDTQYF. V and J are TRBV9 and TRBJ2-3; D perhaps matches TRBD2 (6 bases). Germline CDR1 and CDR2: SGDLS and YYNGEE. V was pared by 3 bases and J by 2 bases, with 16 bases between. The CDR3 totals 16 residues.

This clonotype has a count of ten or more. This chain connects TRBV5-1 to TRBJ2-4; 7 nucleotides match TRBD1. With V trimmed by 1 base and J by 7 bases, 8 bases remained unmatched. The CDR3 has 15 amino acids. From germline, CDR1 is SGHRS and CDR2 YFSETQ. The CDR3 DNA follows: TGCGCCAGCAGCTTGCAGGGACAGATAACTAACATTCAGTACTTC. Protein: CASSLQGQITNIQYF.

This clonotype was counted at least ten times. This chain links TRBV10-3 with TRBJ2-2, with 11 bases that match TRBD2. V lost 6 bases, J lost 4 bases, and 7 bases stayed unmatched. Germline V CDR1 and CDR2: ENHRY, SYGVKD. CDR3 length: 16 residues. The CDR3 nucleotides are TGTGCCATCAGGCCTTCGACTAGCGGGATCACCGGGGAGCTGTTTTTT. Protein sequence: CAIRPSTSGITGELFF.

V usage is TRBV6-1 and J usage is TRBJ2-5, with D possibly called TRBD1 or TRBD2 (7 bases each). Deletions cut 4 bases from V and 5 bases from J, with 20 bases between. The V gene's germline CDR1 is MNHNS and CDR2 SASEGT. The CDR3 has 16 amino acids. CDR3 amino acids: CASSGLAGGGVETQYF. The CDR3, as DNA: TGTGCCAGCAGTGGGCTTGCAGGGGGGGGAGTCGAGACCCAGTACTTC.

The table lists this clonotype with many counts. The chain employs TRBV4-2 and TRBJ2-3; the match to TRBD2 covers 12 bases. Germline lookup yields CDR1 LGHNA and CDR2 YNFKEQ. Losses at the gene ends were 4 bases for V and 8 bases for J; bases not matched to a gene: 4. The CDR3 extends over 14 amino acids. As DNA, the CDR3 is TGTGCCAGCAGCCCGGGACTAGCGGGTTCTACGCAGTATTTT. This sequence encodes CASSPGLAGSTQYF.